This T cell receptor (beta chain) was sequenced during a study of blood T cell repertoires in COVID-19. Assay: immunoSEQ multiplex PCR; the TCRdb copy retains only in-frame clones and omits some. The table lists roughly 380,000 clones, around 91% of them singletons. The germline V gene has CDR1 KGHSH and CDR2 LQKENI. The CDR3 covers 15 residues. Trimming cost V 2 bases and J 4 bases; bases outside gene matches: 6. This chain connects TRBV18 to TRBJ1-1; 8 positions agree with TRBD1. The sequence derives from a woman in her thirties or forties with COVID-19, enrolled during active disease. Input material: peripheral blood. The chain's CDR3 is CASSPGTGDGTEAFF. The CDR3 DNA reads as TGTGCCAGCTCACCAGGGACAGGTGACGGCACTGAAGCTTTCTTT. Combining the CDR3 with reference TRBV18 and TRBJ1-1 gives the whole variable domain NAGVMQNPRHLVRRRGQEARLRCSPMKGHSHVYWYRQLPEEGLKFMVYLQKENIIDESGMPKERFSAEFPKEGPSILRIQQVVRGDSAAYFCASSPGTGDGTEAFFGQGTRLTVV.